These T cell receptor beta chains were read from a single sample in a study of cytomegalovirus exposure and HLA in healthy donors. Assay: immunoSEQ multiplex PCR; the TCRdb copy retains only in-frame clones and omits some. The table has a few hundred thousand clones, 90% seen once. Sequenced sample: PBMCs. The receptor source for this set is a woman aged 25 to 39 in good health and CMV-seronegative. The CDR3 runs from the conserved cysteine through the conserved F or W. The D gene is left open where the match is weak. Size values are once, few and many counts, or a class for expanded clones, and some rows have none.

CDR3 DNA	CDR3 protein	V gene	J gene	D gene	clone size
TGTGCCAGCACCGATCCGGCGCGATCCACTGAAGCTTTCTTT	CASTDPARSTEAFF	TRBV9	TRBJ1-1	-	-
TGTGCCAGCAGCTTATCAAGCACAGATACGCAGTATTTT	CASSLSSTDTQYF	TRBV7-8	TRBJ2-3	-	-
TGCAGCGTTGAAGATACGACCGGGACAGTGGACAGTGGGGCCAACGTCCTGACTTTC	CSVEDTTGTVDSGANVLTF	TRBV29-1	TRBJ2-6	TRBD1	once
TGTGCCTGGAGCCAGGGAGTTTCCTACGAGCAGTACTTC	CAWSQGVSYEQYF	TRBV30	TRBJ2-7	-	-
TGTGCCAGCAGCTTTGACACCTACAATGAGCAGTTCTTC	CASSFDTYNEQFF	TRBV11-2	TRBJ2-1	-	-
TGTGCCAGCAGCTTGACGGGATTCTCCTACGAGCAGTACTTC	CASSLTGFSYEQYF	TRBV5-6	TRBJ2-7	-	-
TGTGCCAGCTCACCAGGAAGACAGCCCAACACTGAAGCTTTCTTT	CASSPGRQPNTEAFF	TRBV18	TRBJ1-1	-	-
TGTGCCAGCAGTCCGGACAGTTGGGGCTATGGCTACACCTTC	CASSPDSWGYGYTF	TRBV28	TRBJ1-2	-	-
TGTGCCAGCAGTTTATCGGGCAGGGGGCCCCAGGACGAGCAGTACTTC	CASSLSGRGPQDEQYF	TRBV27	TRBJ2-7	TRBD1	-
TGTGCCAGCAGCTTAGTAAAGGGGATGAGCGGTACTGAAGCTTTCTTT	CASSLVKGMSGTEAFF	TRBV11-3	TRBJ1-1	-	-
TGCAGCGGGGAAGAGCGGGAGGGCTTCTACAATGAGCAGTTCTTC	CSGEEREGFYNEQFF	TRBV29-1	TRBJ2-1	TRBD2	-
TGTGCCAGCAGTGCTGCCTTTGCCGAGCAGTACTTC	CASSAAFAEQYF	TRBV6-1	TRBJ2-7	-	once
TGTGCCAGCAGCCAACGGACCGTTAACTCCTACAATGAGCAGTTCTTC	CASSQRTVNSYNEQFF	TRBV7-8	TRBJ2-1	-	-
TGCAGCGTTGTGGGACAGGTCTTCGGGGAGACCCAGTACTTC	CSVVGQVFGETQYF	TRBV29-1	TRBJ2-5	TRBD1	-
TGTGCCAGCAGCTTTGGGGGAAACACCATATATTTT	CASSFGGNTIYF	TRBV5-6	TRBJ1-3	-	-
TGTGCCAGCAGTGGGGGGGGACTAGCGCAAAGGGCCTACGAGCAGTACTTC	CASSGGGLAQRAYEQYF	TRBV6-1	TRBJ2-7	TRBD2	-
TGTGCCAGCAGTTACAGGAGCACTGAAGCTTTCTTT	CASSYRSTEAFF	TRBV6-6	TRBJ1-1	-	-
TGCGCCAGCAGCCAGTACACAGGGGGCAGTGAGCAGTTCTTC	CASSQYTGGSEQFF	TRBV4-1	TRBJ2-1	TRBD1	-
TGTGCCAGCAAAAACAGGCCGGTCATTTCGGATGGCTACACCTTC	CASKNRPVISDGYTF	TRBV28	TRBJ1-2	-	-
TGTGCCAGCAGTTACTCGTCCTTTGGAATTAATGAGCAGTTCTTC	CASSYSSFGINEQFF	TRBV6-5	TRBJ2-1	-	-
TGTGCCACCGGGACAGGGGGCAGGAATGAGCAGTTCTTC	CATGTGGRNEQFF	TRBV19	TRBJ2-1	TRBD1	once
TGTGCCAGCAGCTCGCAACAGGGGGCAGGGGATACGCAGTATTTT	CASSSQQGAGDTQYF	TRBV13	TRBJ2-3	TRBD1	-
TGTGCCAGCTCACCAACAGGGATTGAGACAGATACGCAGTATTTT	CASSPTGIETDTQYF	TRBV18	TRBJ2-3	-	-
TGTGCCAGCAGCTTAGGGTCCTCCTACAATGAGCAGTTCTTC	CASSLGSSYNEQFF	TRBV7-6	TRBJ2-1	-	-
TGTGCCAGCTCACTCACCGGGACGGGGGGCAATCAGCCCCAGCATTTT	CASSLTGTGGNQPQHF	TRBV18	TRBJ1-5	-	-